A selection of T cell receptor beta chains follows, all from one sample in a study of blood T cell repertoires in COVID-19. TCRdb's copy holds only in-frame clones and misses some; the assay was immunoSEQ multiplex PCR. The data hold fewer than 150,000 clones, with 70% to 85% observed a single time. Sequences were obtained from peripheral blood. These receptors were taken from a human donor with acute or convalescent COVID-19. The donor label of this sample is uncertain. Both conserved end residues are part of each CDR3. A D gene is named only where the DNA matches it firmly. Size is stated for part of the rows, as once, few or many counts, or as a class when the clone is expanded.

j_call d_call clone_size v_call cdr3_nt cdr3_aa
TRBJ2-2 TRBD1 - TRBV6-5 TGTGCCGAGGGACAGGGGGCCGCGAACACCGGGGAGCTGTTTTTT CAEGQGAANTGELFF
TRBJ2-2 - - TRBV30 TGTGCCTGGAGTGTAGCGGCAAGGGTCACCGGGGAGCTGTTTTTT CAWSVAARVTGELFF
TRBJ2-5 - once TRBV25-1 TGTGCCAGCAAGGGGCAAGAGACCCAGTACTTC CASKGQETQYF
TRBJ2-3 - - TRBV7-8 TGTGCCAGCAGCTTAGGCGGGGGCCGGGATACGCAGTATTTT CASSLGGGRDTQYF
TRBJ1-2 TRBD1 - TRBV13 TGTGCCAGCAGCTTAGGGACAGGGGATAGAGGCTACACCTTC CASSLGTGDRGYTF
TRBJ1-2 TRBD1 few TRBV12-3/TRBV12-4 TGTGCCAGCACCGGACAGGTACTCTATGGCTACACCTTC CASTGQVLYGYTF
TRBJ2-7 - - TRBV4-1 TGCGCCAGCAGCCAAGATTGGCCAGGAACCTCCTACGAGCAGTACTTC CASSQDWPGTSYEQYF
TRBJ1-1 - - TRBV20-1 TGCAGTGCTCGGTGGACTGAAGCTTTCTTT CSARWTEAFF
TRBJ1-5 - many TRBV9 TGTGCCAGCAGCTCGGGACACAATAGCAATCAGCCCCAGCATTTT CASSSGHNSNQPQHF
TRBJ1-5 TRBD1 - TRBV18 TGTGCCAGCTCACTTAGACAGGGGGTAGATCAGCCCCAGCATTTT CASSLRQGVDQPQHF
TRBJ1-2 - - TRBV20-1 TGCAGTGCTAGTTGGGGCCTGCCTTTC CSASWGLPF
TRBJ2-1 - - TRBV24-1 TGTGCCACCAGCACTGGGGGCAGCTCCTACAATGAGCAGTTCTTC CATSTGGSSYNEQFF
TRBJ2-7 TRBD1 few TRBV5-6 TGTGCCAGCAGCTTTCGGACAGGCTCCTACGAGCAGTACTTC CASSFRTGSYEQYF
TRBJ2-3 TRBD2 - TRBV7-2 TGTGCCAGCAGCTTAGCCGCTAGCGGGGGCCGCACAGATACGCAGTATTTT CASSLAASGGRTDTQYF
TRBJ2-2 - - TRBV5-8 TGTGCCAGCAGCTTGTGGGGGGACCTCACCGGGGAGCTGTTTTTT CASSLWGDLTGELFF
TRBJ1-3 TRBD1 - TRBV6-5 TGTGCCAGCAGTTACCGGACAGGGTACTCTGGAAACACCATATATTTT CASSYRTGYSGNTIYF
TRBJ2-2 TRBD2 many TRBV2 TGTGCCAGCCACCCTGGCGGGGGGGCCGGCGGGGAGCTGTTTTTT CASHPGGGAGGELFF
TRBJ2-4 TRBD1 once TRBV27 TGTGCCAGCAGTACGACAGGGGGGATAGCCAAAAACATTCAGTACTTC CASSTTGGIAKNIQYF